One sample yielded the 26 T cell receptor beta chains listed below, sequenced in a study of shared clonotypes between healthy human individuals. Profiled with immunoSEQ multiplex PCR; TCRdb holds only in-frame clones, not every one. This table holds about 800,000 clones, just over 95% found once. Positively selected for CCR7, the CD45RO-negative cells used as naive CD8 cells excluded terminally differentiated effector memory CD45RA+ cells. Sample: naive CD8+ T cells sorted from blood. The source is a man aged 30 to 45 in good health.

This rearrangement joins TRBV11-2 to TRBJ1-5; D may be TRBD1 (5 bases). The CDR3 totals 15 residues. V was clipped by 5 bases and J by 4 bases, with 15 bases between them. CDR1 and CDR2 from the germline V gene are SGHAT and FQNNGV. This CDR3 is CASSLTARDNQPQHF. CDR3 nucleotide sequence: TGTGCCAGCAGCCTGACAGCGAGGGATAATCAGCCCCAGCATTTT.

The chain couples TRBV6-5 to TRBJ2-1; D gene unclear. Trimming shortened V by 2 bases and J by 8 bases, and 7 bases separated the two germline ends. The CDR3 length is 12 residues. The germline CDR1 and CDR2 sequences are MNHEY and SVGAGI. CDR3 sequence (DNA): TGTGCCAGCAGTTACCGAGGTTATGAGCAGTTCTTC. Amino acids: CASSYRGYEQFF.

This clone was seen once. The chain combines TRBV6-6 with TRBJ2-7; 8 bases line up with TRBD2. CDR1 MNHNY and CDR2 SVGAGI come from the germline V gene (reference sequence). V shed 2 bases, J shed 3 bases, and the junction held 3 bases outside the gene matches. The CDR3 contains 14 residues. The CDR3 spells CASSYAGGFYEQYF. The CDR3 nucleotides read TGTGCCAGCAGTTACGCGGGAGGCTTCTACGAGCAGTACTTC.

This rearrangement joins TRBV6-5 to TRBJ1-2, with D uncertain. V lost 0 bases and J lost 4, with 15 bases in between. The CDR3 has 16 amino acids. CDR1 is MNHEY and CDR2 is SVGAGI in the germline V gene. The CDR3 spells CASSYSLQFESYGYTF. CDR3 DNA: TGTGCCAGCAGTTACTCTCTCCAGTTTGAGAGCTATGGCTACACCTTC.

The chain combines TRBV5-5 with TRBJ2-7, with 11 bases aligning to TRBD2. The V segment lost 6 bases and the J segment 0 bases; nucleotides outside the gene matches: 5. This CDR3 is built from 15 residues. Germline V gene lookup returns CDR1 SGHKS and CDR2 YYEKEE (reference sequence). As DNA, the CDR3 is TGTGCCAGCACCATAGCGGGAGGGAGCTCCTACGAGCAGTACTTC. Amino acid sequence: CASTIAGGSSYEQYF.

The table lists this clone with a few counts. The J gene is TRBJ2-7, the V gene TRBV27; 9 bases are a match to TRBD1. Germline V gene lookup returns CDR1 MNHEY and CDR2 SMNVEV (reference sequence). Trimming at V came to 5 bases and at J to 4 bases, leaving 9 bases not matched to a gene. The CDR3 runs 15 residues. CDR3 sequence reads: CASSHLQGAKYEQYF. The CDR3 DNA follows: TGTGCCAGCAGTCACTTACAGGGGGCGAAGTACGAGCAGTACTTC.

This chain uses TRBV11-2 with TRBJ1-1; possible D gene TRBD1, 5 bases. This CDR3 spans 11 amino acids. The ends were cut back, 4 bases at V and 12 bases at J, with 12 bases in the middle. Per the germline V gene, CDR1 is SGHAT and CDR2 is FQNNGV. CDR3 in amino acids: CASSSQGVSFF. CDR3 DNA: TGTGCCAGCAGCTCGCAGGGAGTGTCTTTCTTT. Full variable domain (missing parts from reference TRBV11-2 and TRBJ1-1): EAGVAQSPRYKIIEKRQSVAFWCNPISGHATLYWYQQILGQGPKLLIQFQNNGVVDDSQLPKDRFSAERLKGVDSTLKIQPAKLEDSAVYLCASSSQGVSFFGQGTRLTVV.

This chain uses TRBV5-6 with TRBJ2-1, with 14 nucleotides matching TRBD2. Trimming took 3 bases from V and 4 from J; bases not matched to a gene: 6. Germline CDR1 reads SGHDT; CDR2 reads YYEEEE. The CDR3 is made up of 17 amino acids. CDR3 in DNA: TGTGCCAGCAGCTGGACTAGCGGGAGGTCTCCTTACAATGAGCAGTTCTTC. Its protein product is CASSWTSGRSPYNEQFF. The whole variable domain, filled in from reference TRBV5-6 and TRBJ2-1, reads DAGVTQSPTHLIKTRGQQVTLRCSPKSGHDTVSWYQQALGQGPQFIFQYYEEEERQRGNFPDRFSGHQFPNYSSELNVNALLLGDSALYLCASSWTSGRSPYNEQFFGPGTRLTVL.

The rearrangement joins TRBV27 to TRBJ2-2, with D unclear. V was pared by 5 bases and J by 0 bases, with 4 bases between. Per germline, CDR1 MNHEY and CDR2 SMNVEV (reference sequence). There are 13 residues in the CDR3. CDR3 protein: CASSPANTGELFF. In nucleotides, the CDR3 is TGTGCCAGCAGTCCAGCGAACACCGGGGAGCTGTTTTTT.

V gene TRBV11-3 combines with J gene TRBJ2-5; TRBD1 aligns across 9 bases. Trimming removed 0 bases from V and 4 bases from J; junction bases left unmatched: 0. CDR1 SGHNT and CDR2 YENEEA come from the germline V gene. The CDR3 length is 14 residues. CDR3 nucleotides: TGTGCCAGCAGCTTAGAGGGACAGGGAGAGACCCAGTACTTC. Amino acid sequence: CASSLEGQGETQYF.

The chain has TRBV4-1 and TRBJ2-7, with TRBD1 identical over 10 bases. This CDR3 has 15 amino acids. Per the germline V gene, CDR1 is MGHRA and CDR2 is YSYEKL. V shed 4 bases and J 3 bases; nucleotides not matched to a gene: 6. The CDR3 coding sequence is TGCGCCAGCAGCCGCACGGACAGGGGGAACTACGAGCAGTACTTC. Its protein is CASSRTDRGNYEQYF.

The chain employs TRBV27 and TRBJ2-7; perhaps TRBD1 as D (5 bases). This CDR3 has 14 residues. Germline V gives CDR1 MNHEY, CDR2 SMNVEV (reference sequence). The V end was cut by 5 bases, the J end by 6 bases, with 17 bases between. Here the CDR3 DNA reads TGTGCCAGCAGTCTAGGGGCGAGTGCTCCCGAGCAGTACTTC. It is translated as CASSLGASAPEQYF.

This chain connects TRBV6-1 to TRBJ2-7; 7 nucleotides align to TRBD1. V lost 4 bases, J lost 4 bases, and 7 bases stayed unmatched. Looked up from germline, CDR1 is MNHNS and CDR2 is SASEGT. The CDR3 loop spans 14 amino acids. CDR3 nucleotides: TGTGCCAGCAGTGTAGGGACAGACTTTTACGAGCAGTACTTC. Protein: CASSVGTDFYEQYF.

To note about this clone: The junction departs from germline at one end; a sequencing error may be responsible. This chain uses TRBV9 with TRBJ1-1, with a weak D call TRBD1 (5 bases). Germline CDR1 and CDR2: SGDLS and YYNGEE. There are 10 residues in the CDR3. Here the CDR3 reads CASSVYRIIF. CDR3 nucleotide sequence: TGTGCCAGCAGCGTTTACAGGATAATCTTT.

The J gene is TRBJ2-1, the V gene TRBV6-5; maybe TRBD2 (6 bases). CDR1 is MNHEY and CDR2 is SVGAGI in the germline V gene. The CDR3 contains 14 residues. Trimming removed 4 bases from V and 4 bases from J, with 11 bases in between. The CDR3 is CASSLTREYNEQFF. The CDR3 DNA follows: TGTGCCAGCAGTTTGACTAGAGAGTACAATGAGCAGTTCTTC.

The chain uses TRBV7-9 and TRBJ2-7; D is possibly TRBD2 (5 bases). The CDR3 spans 15 residues. V gave up 0 bases and J gave up 3 bases, with 12 bases separating them. Germline loops: CDR1 SEHNR, CDR2 FQNEAQ (reference sequence). The CDR3 loop is CASSLAGGDYYEQYF. The CDR3 DNA follows: TGTGCCAGCAGCTTAGCGGGCGGTGACTACTACGAGCAGTACTTC.

Remarks on this clone: Additional DNA sequences in this sample encode the identical CDR3. The chain uses TRBV9 and TRBJ2-3; 7 bases map to TRBD2. The CDR3 contains 15 residues. CDR1 SGDLS and CDR2 YYNGEE come from the germline V gene. Trimming took 3 bases from V and 1 from J; bases not matched to a gene: 5. The CDR3 DNA reads as TGTGCCAGCAGCGAGGGCCTAGCGGGCACAGATACGCAGTATTTT. This translates into CASSEGLAGTDTQYF.

The chain links TRBV5-5 to TRBJ2-6; TRBD1 might be the D (5 bases). Deletions cut 4 bases from V and 0 bases from J, with 8 bases between. Germline CDR1 is SGHKS and CDR2 is YYEKEE (reference sequence). This CDR3 has 15 amino acids. CDR3 in amino acids: CASSPTGSGANVLTF. The CDR3 DNA reads as TGTGCCAGCAGCCCAACAGGCTCTGGGGCCAACGTCCTGACTTTC. Full variable domain (remainder filled in from reference TRBV5-5 and TRBJ2-6): DAGVTQSPTHLIKTRGQQVTLRCSPISGHKSVSWYQQVLGQGPQFIFQYYEKEERGRGNFPDRFSARQFPNYSSELNVNALLLGDSALYLCASSPTGSGANVLTFGAGSRLTVL.

J is TRBJ2-7 and V is TRBV4-3, with D unresolved. V dropped 0 bases and J dropped 7 bases, with 13 bases sitting between them. The CDR3 runs to 14 residues. Germline CDR1 reads LGHNA; CDR2 reads YSLEER. CDR3 sequence reads: CASSQDRTFWEQYF. The CDR3 coding sequence is TGCGCCAGCAGCCAAGATCGGACGTTCTGGGAGCAGTACTTC.

The J gene is TRBJ1-1, the V gene TRBV10-2, with TRBD1 as a possible D gene (5 bases). The V and J ends lost 5 bases and 7 bases respectively, with 11 bases between them. The CDR3 has 12 amino acids. CDR1 is WSHSY, CDR2 SAAADI, per germline. The CDR3 here is CASSRGRGEAFF. CDR3 sequence (DNA): TGCGCCAGCAGTCGAGGGAGGGGTGAAGCTTTCTTT.

J is TRBJ1-1 and V is TRBV9, with 7 bases that match TRBD1. V lost 7 bases, J lost 0 bases, and 3 bases stayed unmatched. This CDR3 spans 13 amino acids. Germline V gives CDR1 SGDLS, CDR2 YYNGEE. The CDR3 nucleotides are TGTGCCAGCGGGACAGCCATGAACACTGAAGCTTTCTTT. It translates to CASGTAMNTEAFF.

This rearrangement joins TRBV10-2 to TRBJ2-2, with D perhaps matching TRBD1 (6 bases). This CDR3 region has 17 residues. The V gene's germline CDR1 is WSHSY and CDR2 SAAADI. The V gene lost 9 bases and the J gene lost 5 bases, with 25 bases spanning the gap. In DNA form, the CDR3 reads TGCGCCAGTAACGAAAAACAGGGCAGGGACAATACCGGGGAGCTGTTTTTT. Protein product: CASNEKQGRDNTGELFF.

This rearrangement joins TRBV4-3 to TRBJ2-3, with 10 bases that match TRBD2. Germline V lookup: CDR1 LGHNA, CDR2 YSLEER. This CDR3 has 18 residues. V was clipped by 0 bases and J by 1 base; unmatched bases: 7. The CDR3 DNA follows: TGCGCCAGCAGCCAAGACGTTACTAGCGGGAATGGCACAGATACGCAGTATTTT. Translated: CASSQDVTSGNGTDTQYF.

CDR3 sequence (DNA): TGTGCCAGCAGCGTTGGACTAGGGGAGCAGTACTTC. It specifies CASSVGLGEQYF. This rearrangement joins TRBV5-4 to TRBJ2-7; 7 bases fit TRBD2. V shed 4 bases and J 7 bases; nucleotides not matched to a gene: 5. The germline V gene encodes CDR1 SGHNT and CDR2 YYREEE (reference sequence). CDR3 length equals 12 residues.

V is TRBV4-1 and J is TRBJ2-1; 7 nucleotides align to TRBD2. V was pared by 1 base and J by 10 bases, with 7 bases of the junction left unmatched. Germline values: CDR1 MGHRA, CDR2 YSYEKL. There are 14 residues in the CDR3. CDR3 in amino acids: CASSQGTSVSEQFF. The CDR3 coding sequence is TGCGCCAGCAGCCAAGGAACTAGCGTAAGCGAGCAGTTCTTC.

J is TRBJ1-5 and V is TRBV19; possibly TRBD1 for D (6 bases). V lost 3 bases and J lost 1, with 10 bases in between. The germline V gene has CDR1 LNHDA and CDR2 SQIVND (reference sequence). This CDR3 comprises 15 residues. The CDR3 region is CASSIRTASNQPQHF. CDR3 in DNA: TGTGCCAGTAGTATTCGGACAGCGAGCAATCAGCCCCAGCATTTT.